This T cell receptor beta chain was identified in a study of CD8 T cells in ankylosing spondylitis. Germline V gives CDR1 LGHDT, CDR2 YNNKEL (reference sequence). The CDR3 spans 14 residues. V shed 4 bases and J shed 6 bases, with 15 bases lying between them. This clonotype was counted only a few times. Its specificity is not known. Points from the study as a whole: Prior literature has documented some motif variants in synovial fluid and blood from reactive arthritis.

TCRdb analysed the 5' RACE reads with MiXCR anew, one entry per CDR3 protein. The data hold more than 150,000 distinct CDR3 sequences, with 9.5% to 15% observed a single time. Sequencing input: blood, either unsorted or a sorted T cell fraction (not recorded which). The source is a male donor with ankylosing spondylitis or in good health (not recorded which). V gene TRBV3-1 combines with J gene TRBJ1-1; D gene uncertain. CDR3 sequence reads: CASSLLSVASEAFF. The CDR3 coding sequence is TGTGCCAGCAGCCTTCTAAGTGTGGCGTCTGAAGCTTTCTTT.